This passage covers 3 T cell receptor beta chains from one sample sequenced in a study of T cell responses to AZD1222 COVID-19 vaccine. The repertoire was sequenced with immunoSEQ multiplex PCR; TCRdb's copy has only in-frame clones and lacks some. The sample carries some 80,000 clones, approximately 88% recorded once. The specimen was peripheral blood, collected 28 days after the second dose of the MenACWY control vaccine. The receptor set was obtained from an adult who received the MenACWY meningococcal vaccine as a control.

The genes are TRBV5-8 and TRBJ2-2, with TRBD2 matching over 7 bases. Unmatched junction bases numbered 6, after V lost 7 bases and J lost 0 bases. Germline assignment: CDR1 SGHTS and CDR2 YDEGEE. The CDR3 has 15 amino acids. The CDR3 region has the DNA TGTGCCAGCTCTCGGGGGGAAACGAACACCGGGGAGCTGTTTTTT. Protein: CASSRGETNTGELFF.

Only a few counts were recorded for this clone. This chain links TRBV5-1 with TRBJ2-2; 8 positions match TRBD1. CDR1 and CDR2 (germline): SGHRS, YFSETQ. The CDR3 totals 16 residues. Trimming removed 0 bases from V and 4 bases from J; junction bases left unmatched: 5. CDR3 sequence reads: CASSLVAGGGTGELFF. CDR3 in DNA: TGCGCCAGCAGCTTGGTGGCAGGGGGCGGCACCGGGGAGCTGTTTTTT.

The CDR3 sequence: CASSGDGLTEAFF. The DNA of the CDR3 is TGTGCCAGCAGCGGGGACGGTCTGACTGAAGCTTTCTTT. The chain joins TRBV11-2 to TRBJ1-1, with a weak D call TRBD1 (5 bases). The CDR3 is 13 amino acids. The V end lost 5 bases, the J end lost 5 bases, and 12 bases lay between the germline ends. Germline-derived CDR1 and CDR2 are SGHAT and FQNNGV.